This TCR beta chain was captured by sequencing in a study of cytomegalovirus exposure and HLA in healthy donors. Broader study findings: Differences between HLA loci emerged in a later analysis of TCR association rates, with DRB1 most and HLA-C fewest. The authors reported that TCR beta sequences could predict HLA-A and HLA-B alleles. These predictions were accurate for most subjects in the first cohort.

In the case of this clone: Its specificity is unknown.

In the PCR, 60 Vbeta and 13 Jbeta primers were used. TCRdb keeps only in-frame clones here, not all; method: immunoSEQ multiplex PCR. The sample lists more than 80,000 clones, approximately 74% occurring once. CDR1 is MGHDK, CDR2 SYGVNS, per germline. The germline V and J ends were trimmed by 3 bases and 6 bases, with 11 bases remaining between them. The CDR3 spans 14 residues. The TCR originated in a woman in her sixties or seventies in good health and CMV-seropositive. This rearrangement joins TRBV25-1 to TRBJ1-4, with a weak D call TRBD1 (5 bases). The material sequenced was PBMCs. CDR3 nucleotide sequence: TGTGCCAGCAGTGATTGGGGGGAGGATGAAAAACTGTTTTTT. This sequence encodes CASSDWGEDEKLFF.